This entry describes one T cell receptor beta chain. Its antigen has not been determined. Base qualities were left out, and no much larger clone turns up one base away. The sample belongs to a study of blood T cell repertoires in COVID-19 (dated by TCRdb to the early 2020s). About the full investigation: Samples covering the acute and convalescent phases of COVID-19 were provided by collaborators in the United States, Italy and Spain. The material from the prospective study consisted of cDNA or gDNA derived from T cells, B-cell-depleted T cells, or PBMCs. Subjects who had been exposed to COVID-19, were actively infected with it, or had recovered from it provided the deeply sampled blood TCRbeta repertoires that made up the dataset. The repertoires were released in a freely available public database intended as a resource for research on the immune response to SARS-CoV-2. Samples were obtained from the ongoing ImmuneRACE study (first 160 participants) and from over a thousand subjects provided by 6 global collaborators. The sample metadata nearly always contained a de-identified subject ID, COVID-19 status, age in years and sex. Where available, HLA class I and class II types were obtained from metadata supplied by the sample provider rather than from assay-based typing. The study at large found these results: The quantity of clinical and demographic metadata differed by source and by participant and was supplied without curation.

Participants in the prospective study were enrolled through a virtual design, were aged roughly 18 to 90 years, and lived in some 24 United States geographic areas. Cohort assignment in the prospective study relied on participant-reported clinical history from a screening survey and a study questionnaire. Recovered participants in ImmuneRACE Cohort 3 were defined by two consecutive negative NP/OP PCR tests, clearance by a healthcare professional, or resolution of symptoms. In the prospective study, mobile phlebotomists collected whole blood, serum and a nasopharyngeal or oropharyngeal swab from each participant. Additional blood draws and questionnaires over an approximately two-month period could optionally be provided by prospective study participants. Before DNA extraction, blood samples from the prospective study were shipped at room temperature or frozen. The germline V gene (reference sequence) sets CDR1 to GTSNPN and CDR2 to SVGIG. Cut back by 2 bases and 6 bases, the V and J ends lie 10 bases apart. Spanning cysteine to phenylalanine, the CDR3 consists of 13 amino acids. Of all the DNA, just the CDR3 is kept, 39 bases in frame from base 1.

The immunoSEQ Assay, a bias-controlled multiplex PCR, was used to amplify TCRbeta CDR3 regions from genomic DNA. On the authors' methods: Within the assay, amplification of reference gene primers was used to estimate how many nucleated cells each sample contained. Sequence reads were collapsed and filtered to measure the absolute abundance of every unique TCRbeta CDR3 rearrangement. For each sample, productive Simpson clonality was calculated as the square root of Simpson's diversity index across productive rearrangements. This immuneACCESS table, as held by TCRdb, lists in-frame sequences with V and J called but not all clones. Of the missing ones, under half trace to an unresolved V gene in checked studies; the others have no known cause. The V and J calls and clone size are taken from that table; D and trimming were inferred from the DNA. In this sample the table shows a few hundred thousand clones, 88% of which occur a single time. The top ten constitute 8.3% of the sample.

The V gene is TRBV30 and the J gene is TRBJ2-2, and TRBD2 may be the D gene, going by 5 matching bases. The receptor comes from a woman aged 55-70 years who had recovered from COVID-19. Sequencing was carried out using PBMCs or T cells enriched from blood (not recorded which). The CDR3 protein: CAWSPERPGELFF. The nucleotides read TGTGCCTGGAGTCCGGAGCGGCCCGGGGAGCTGTTTTTT.